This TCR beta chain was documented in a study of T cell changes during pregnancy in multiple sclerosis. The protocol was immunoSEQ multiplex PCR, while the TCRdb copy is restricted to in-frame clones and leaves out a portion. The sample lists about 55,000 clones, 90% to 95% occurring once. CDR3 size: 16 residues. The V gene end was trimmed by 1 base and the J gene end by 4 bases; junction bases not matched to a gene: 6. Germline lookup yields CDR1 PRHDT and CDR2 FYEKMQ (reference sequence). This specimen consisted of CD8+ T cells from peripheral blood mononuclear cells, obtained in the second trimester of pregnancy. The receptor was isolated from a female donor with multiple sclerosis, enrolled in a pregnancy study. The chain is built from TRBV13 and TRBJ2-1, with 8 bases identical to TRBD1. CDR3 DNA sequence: TGTGCCAGCAGCTTAGATAGGGACAGGAAATACAATGAGCAGTTCTTC. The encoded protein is CASSLDRDRKYNEQFF.